A selection of T cell receptor beta chains follows, all from one sample in a study of control samples from healthy donors and cancer patients. Produced via immunoSEQ multiplex PCR; TCRdb's table is partial and in-frame only. The data contain about 19,000 clones, around 80% of them seen just once; the ten biggest clones take up under 35%. The sample comprised PBMCs. These receptors originate from a man at least 80 years old with head and neck cancer. Each CDR3 is given with its conserved first and last residue. D genes are given only for firm matches. For some rows the clone size is stated as once, few or many, or as a class when expanded; others skip it.

TRBJ1-1,.,.,TRBV5-1,13,TGCGCCAGCAGCTTCGAGGGGAACACTGAAGCTTTCTTT,CASSFEGNTEAFF
TRBJ1-6,.,.,TRBV7-2,15,TGTGCCAGCAGCTCACAGAGCTCCTATAATTCACCCCTCCACTTT,CASSSQSSYNSPLHF
TRBJ1-4,TRBD1,.,TRBV7-9,14,TGTGCCAGCAGGGAACAGGGGGCGGGTGAAAAACTGTTTTTT,CASREQGAGEKLFF
TRBJ1-4,.,.,TRBV28,15,TGTGCCAGCAGTTTACCGGTGAAGGCTAATGAAAAACTGTTTTTT,CASSLPVKANEKLFF
TRBJ2-1,TRBD2,.,TRBV9,15,TGTGCCGGCAGCCCCGGGGGGAGCTCCTACAATGAGCAGTTCTTC,CAGSPGGSSYNEQFF
TRBJ1-1,TRBD1,.,TRBV29-1,14,TGCAGCGTTAGAGAACAGGGGAGCGACACTGAAGCTTTCTTT,CSVREQGSDTEAFF
TRBJ2-3,TRBD2,.,TRBV7-9,15,TGTGCCAGCAGCTTGGGAGCGGGGGGGGCAGATACGCAGTATTTT,CASSLGAGGADTQYF
TRBJ2-2,TRBD1,.,TRBV6-5,12,TGTGCCAGACAGGGGGTGGCCGGGGAGCTGTTTTTT,CARQGVAGELFF
TRBJ2-2,.,once,TRBV10-3,13,TGTGCCATCAGTGACGCCTCCCCCGGGGAGCTGTTTTTT,CAISDASPGELFF
TRBJ2-7,.,.,TRBV29-1,12,TGCAGCGTAGAAAGGGGGAAGTACGAGCAGTACTTC,CSVERGKYEQYF
TRBJ1-1,.,.,TRBV19,14,TGTGCCAGTAGTCGCCGGGGGACACGGGGTGAAGCTTTCTTT,CASSRRGTRGEAFF
TRBJ2-7,.,.,TRBV6-5,13,TGTGCCAGCATGGATCGGGCCGTGAGGGAGCAGTACTTC,CASMDRAVREQYF
TRBJ2-7,.,.,TRBV12-1,16,TGTGCCAGCAGCTTTTGGGCACTAGCGGGAATCTACGAGCAGTACTTC,CASSFWALAGIYEQYF
TRBJ1-4,.,.,TRBV5-6,15,TGTGCCAGCAGCTACCCGACACTTTCTATGGAAAAACTGTTTTTT,CASSYPTLSMEKLFF
TRBJ1-1,.,.,TRBV2,16,TGTGCCAGCAGGAACTTTGGGTCCTCAGGGAACACTGAAGCTTTCTTT,CASRNFGSSGNTEAFF
TRBJ1-4,TRBD1,few,TRBV7-2,16,TGTGCCAGCAGCTTAAGAAGACAGGGGCGACATGAAAAACTGTTTTTT,CASSLRRQGRHEKLFF
TRBJ2-7,TRBD2,.,TRBV7-2,15,TGTGCCAGCAGCTTAGTCTTTGGGCCTAGCGGGAGGGAGTACTTC,CASSLVFGPSGREYF
TRBJ1-2,.,few,TRBV7-9,11,TGTGCCAGCAGCTTAAATGTGGTCTACACCTTC,CASSLNVVYTF
TRBJ2-4,TRBD2,.,TRBV6-5,15,TGTGCCAGCACCCAACTCGGGGGGGCCAAAAACATTCAGTACTTC,CASTQLGGAKNIQYF